This T cell receptor (beta chain) was recorded in a study of T cells in Graves' hyperthyroidism and ophthalmopathy. Whole-study findings and limits: Blood shared most expanded thyroid clonotypes above 0.001.

From RNA transcripts, TCR beta CDR3 regions were amplified. HTBI primers drove first-round RT-PCR of the TCR CDR3. In TCRdb, the multiplex PCR reads were re-called with MiXCR into one record per CDR3 protein. Counted here are about 290,000 distinct CDR3 sequences, about 13% occurring once; the ten biggest clones make up roughly 7.9%. The CDR3 runs 16 residues. With V trimmed by 4 bases and J by 1 base, 3 bases remained unmatched. CDR1 and CDR2 (germline): LNHDA, SQIVND (reference sequence). This clonotype was found a few times. Its antigen is not identified. The gene calls are TRBV19 and TRBJ1-5; 11 nucleotides line up with TRBD1. The sequencing input was blood. This sequence was found in a woman aged 40 to 50 with Graves' hyperthyroidism. The DNA for the CDR3 is TGTGCCAGTAGTACAGGACAGGGGGCAAGCAATCAGCCCCAGCATTTT. This gives the protein CASSTGQGASNQPQHF.